Shown below are 24 T cell receptor beta chains from a single sample sequenced in a study of metastatic and nonmetastatic thyroid tumors. With MiXCR, TCRdb reprocessed the PCR reads. In the table there are approximately 10,000 clones, around 26% of which are singletons. Each patient came to thyroid surgery without any prior treatment (of any kind). The sample was adjacent normal tissue. The receptors derive from a male donor with papillary thyroid cancer or a benign thyroid nodule (not recorded which). Some clones in this sample may be carry-over from other donors' samples.

The table lists this clone with a few counts. The rearrangement links TRBV20-1 to TRBJ2-7; 11 nucleotides align to TRBD1. Looked up from germline, CDR1 is DFQATT and CDR2 is SNEGSKA (reference sequence). The CDR3 spans 15 residues. With V trimmed by 5 bases and J by 4 bases, 10 bases remained unmatched. The CDR3 DNA is TGCAGTGCTGAATCCCGGGACAGGGGGAAGTACGAGCAGTACTTC. Its protein product is CSAESRDRGKYEQYF.

J is TRBJ2-3 and V is TRBV9; 10 bases map to TRBD2. The CDR3 totals 16 residues. The junction had 8 bases not matched to a gene; V was cut back by 0 bases and J by 7 bases. The V gene's germline CDR1 is SGDLS and CDR2 YYNGEE. This CDR3 is CASSVVERGGRNTQYF. The CDR3 nucleotides are TGTGCCAGCAGCGTAGTTGAGCGGGGGGGCCGGAATACGCAGTATTTT.

The V and J genes are TRBV28 and TRBJ1-3; D uncertain. This CDR3 has 16 amino acids. V was cut by 4 bases and J by 0 bases, with 13 bases left in between. Germline assignment: CDR1 MDHEN and CDR2 SYDVKM. CDR3 in amino acids: CASSSPEASSGNTIYF. The CDR3 DNA reads TGTGCCAGCAGTTCTCCCGAGGCGAGCTCTGGAAACACCATATATTTT.

This clone counts as medium-sized. This chain connects TRBV27 to TRBJ1-5; the match to TRBD1 covers 7 bases. There are 15 residues in the CDR3. Germline lookup yields CDR1 MNHEY and CDR2 SMNVEV (reference sequence). The V segment lost 5 bases and the J segment 2 bases; nucleotides outside the gene matches: 6. The CDR3 DNA is TGTGCCAGCAGTATACAGGGGATCGGCAATCAGCCCCAGCATTTT. Protein sequence: CASSIQGIGNQPQHF.

This clone turned up a few times. The V call is TRBV28, the J call TRBJ2-7, with TRBD1 as a possible D gene (5 bases). Germline-derived CDR1 and CDR2 are MDHEN and SYDVKM. This CDR3 region has 14 residues. V lost 7 bases to trimming and J lost 7 bases, with 20 bases between them. This CDR3 reads CASTLQGTVREQYF. CDR3 bases: TGTGCCAGCACCCTCCAGGGCACTGTTCGTGAGCAGTACTTC.

This clone showed up many times. The J gene is TRBJ2-7, the V gene TRBV2; 11 bases map to TRBD2. Germline-derived CDR1 and CDR2 are SNHLY and FYNNEI. This CDR3 contains 16 residues. The ends lost 1 base at V and 2 bases at J; junction bases unmatched: 4. CDR3 region: CASSEGASGGPYEQYF. The CDR3, as DNA: TGTGCCAGCAGTGAAGGGGCTAGCGGGGGGCCCTACGAGCAGTACTTC.

The chain recombines TRBV14 with TRBJ2-6, with unresolved D. The ends were cut back, 2 bases at V and 4 bases at J, with 9 bases in the middle. The CDR3 has 15 amino acids. In germline, CDR1 is SGHDN, CDR2 FVKESK. The CDR3 DNA sequence: TGTGCCAGCAGCCAATCGTATGGCGGGGCCAACGTCCTGACTTTC. It yields the protein CASSQSYGGANVLTF.

The V call is TRBV9, the J call TRBJ2-2; D gene uncertain. The V end lost 0 bases, the J end lost 0 bases, and 9 bases lay between the germline ends. The CDR3 sequence is 16 residues long. The germline gives CDR1 SGDLS, CDR2 YYNGEE. The CDR3 coding sequence is TGTGCCAGCAGCGTAGTGGTGGACCCGAACACCGGGGAGCTGTTTTTT. Residues: CASSVVVDPNTGELFF.

This clone was recorded at least ten times. The rearrangement uses TRBV12-3 or TRBV12-4 and TRBJ2-2, with D hard to call. This CDR3 region has 12 residues. Trimming removed 5 bases from V and 4 bases from J, with 5 bases in between. This CDR3 reads CASSRPTGELFF. The CDR3 DNA follows: TGTGCCAGCAGTCGACCCACCGGGGAGCTGTTTTTT.

For this clone: One end of the junction does not line up with germline, which may come from a read error. The chain has TRBV25-1 and TRBJ2-3, with 12 bases fitting TRBD2. Germline V gives CDR1 MGHDK, CDR2 SYGVNS. CDR3 length: 19 residues. CDR3 bases: TGTGCCAGCAGTACCTTCCGACTAGCGGGAGCGGTAGACACATATACGCAGTATTTT. Its protein product is CASSTFRLAGAVDTYTQYF. Filled out from reference TRBV25-1 and TRBJ2-3, the complete variable domain reads EADIYQTPRYLVIGTGKKITLECSQTMGHDKMYWYQQDPGMELHLIHYSYGVNSTEKGDLSSESTVSRIRTEHFPLTLESARPSHTSQYLCASSTFRLAGAVDTYTQYFGPGTRLTVL.

The rearrangement joins TRBV6-2 or TRBV6-3 to TRBJ2-1; D unresolved. This CDR3 has 17 amino acids. The ends were cut back, 2 bases at V and 4 bases at J, with 18 bases in the middle. Germline values: CDR1 MNHEY, CDR2 SVGEGT. CDR3 coding DNA: TGTGCCAGCAGTTACGGTATGTGGGTACTTGCTTACAATGAGCAGTTCTTC. This sequence encodes CASSYGMWVLAYNEQFF.

By share, this clone ranks as medium-sized. The chain couples TRBV6-1 to TRBJ2-1; 9 nucleotides match TRBD2. Trimming removed 7 bases from V and 5 bases from J; junction bases left unmatched: 9. There are 15 residues in the CDR3. CDR1 is MNHNS and CDR2 is SASEGT in the germline V gene. CDR3 in amino acids: CASKSAGTSNNEQFF. The CDR3 DNA reads TGTGCCAGCAAGAGTGCCGGGACTAGCAACAATGAGCAGTTCTTC.

Only a few counts were recorded for this clone. V is TRBV11-1 and J is TRBJ2-7; D gene unclear. This CDR3 is 14 amino acids long. Germline V gives CDR1 SGHAT, CDR2 FQDESV (reference sequence). V was pared by 5 bases and J by 3 bases, with 14 bases between. CDR3 loop: CASSPPGPIYEQYF. The CDR3 coding sequence is TGTGCCAGCAGCCCCCCGGGTCCTATCTACGAGCAGTACTTC.

This clone appeared a few times. The chain has TRBV6-1 and TRBJ1-2; D remains unclear. The germline CDR1 and CDR2 sequences are MNHNS and SASEGT. Trimming took 5 bases from V and 0 from J, leaving 13 bases between them. The CDR3 is 15 residues long. CDR3 amino acids: CASSSRTVANYGYTF. CDR3 in DNA: TGTGCCAGCAGTTCGCGGACTGTAGCTAACTATGGCTACACCTTC.

This clone was recorded a few times. CDR3 sequence: CASSPWTGGQYGYTF. CDR3 nucleotides: TGTGCCAGCAGCCCCTGGACAGGGGGGCAGTATGGCTACACCTTC. This chain uses TRBV7-2 with TRBJ1-2; 10 nucleotides agree with TRBD1. The germline gives CDR1 SGHTA, CDR2 FQGNSA. With V trimmed by 5 bases and J by 5 bases, 8 bases remained unmatched. This CDR3 has 15 amino acids.

This clone was picked up a small number of times. The chain uses TRBV6-2 or TRBV6-3 and TRBJ1-2; 8 bases map to TRBD1. This CDR3 has 15 residues. After removal of 2 bases from V and 7 bases from J, the junction contained 9 bases not matched to a gene. The germline V gene encodes CDR1 MNHEY and CDR2 SVGEGT. The CDR3 DNA follows: TGTGCCAGCAGTTACGCCGGGCAGGGGGCTAGTGGCTACACCTTC. Translated: CASSYAGQGASGYTF.

This clone is medium-sized (0.01 to 0.1%) within its sample. CDR3 sequence: CSAQPLDRGQETQYF. The DNA for the CDR3 is TGCAGTGCCCAGCCTTTGGACAGGGGGCAGGAGACCCAGTACTTC. The rearrangement uses TRBV20-1 and TRBJ2-5, with 11 positions matching TRBD1. The germline CDR1 and CDR2 sequences are DFQATT and SNEGSKA (reference sequence). The length of the CDR3 is 15 residues. Losses at the gene ends were 6 bases for V and 5 bases for J; bases not matched to a gene: 11.

This clone appeared a few times. V and J are TRBV6-1 and TRBJ1-2; D perhaps matches TRBD1 (5 bases). V was trimmed by 4 bases and J by 13 bases, leaving 19 bases between them. The CDR3 runs 13 residues. The germline V gene encodes CDR1 MNHNS and CDR2 SASEGT. The DNA of the CDR3 is TGTGCCAGCAGTGGGTCAGGGCGGGATTTTATCACCTTC. Its translation: CASSGSGRDFITF.

The chain has TRBV5-4 and TRBJ2-7, with D maybe TRBD1 (6 bases). Germline V lookup: CDR1 SGHNT, CDR2 YYREEE (reference sequence). The CDR3 is 14 residues long. V was shortened by 3 bases and J by 5 bases, with 15 bases between the two germline ends. The CDR3: CASSSDTGFDEQYF. For the CDR3, the DNA is TGTGCCAGCAGCTCGGATACAGGGTTCGACGAGCAGTACTTC.

This clone was picked up many times. The sample contains more than one DNA sequence encoding this CDR3. This sequence joins TRBV6-1 and TRBJ1-1; no clear D gene. With 5 bases removed from V and 7 bases from J, the gap between germline ends came to 20 bases. Germline V gene lookup returns CDR1 MNHNS and CDR2 SASEGT. CDR3 length equals 15 residues. The CDR3 is CASSRTGVFPGEAFF. The CDR3, as DNA: TGTGCCAGCAGTCGGACGGGTGTGTTCCCAGGTGAAGCTTTCTTT.

This clone was seen ten or more times. This chain connects TRBV20-1 to TRBJ2-4, with 7 bases identical to TRBD1. The CDR3 has 14 amino acids. J lost 8 bases, V lost 3 bases, and 10 bases had no gene match. The germline V gene encodes CDR1 DFQATT and CDR2 SNEGSKA (reference sequence). As DNA, the CDR3 is TGCAGTGCTAGTCGGGGACAGAAGTGGGACATTCAGTACTTC. Translation gives CSASRGQKWDIQYF.

This chain uses TRBV6-1 with TRBJ2-7, with D perhaps matching TRBD1 or TRBD2 (5 bases each). The CDR3 spans 14 residues. Per germline, CDR1 MNHNS and CDR2 SASEGT. Trimming removed 4 bases at V and 5 bases at J, with 15 bases between. CDR3: CASSAGQGGDEQYF. The CDR3, as DNA: TGTGCCAGCAGTGCGGGGCAGGGTGGCGACGAGCAGTACTTC.

The genes are TRBV28 and TRBJ2-7, with TRBD1 as a possible D gene (6 bases). The CDR3 extends over 13 amino acids. The germline V gene has CDR1 MDHEN and CDR2 SYDVKM. The V end lost 5 bases, the J end lost 1 base, and 9 bases lay between the germline ends. The CDR3 region has the DNA TGTGCCAGCAGTACAACAGGGTCCTACGAGCAGTACTTC. Encoded protein: CASSTTGSYEQYF.

This clone has just a few counts. This sequence joins TRBV9 and TRBJ2-3; 9 nucleotides align to TRBD2. Germline CDR1 is SGDLS and CDR2 is YYNGEE. V lost 4 bases and J lost 2; bases outside the gene matches: 8. CDR3 length equals 16 residues. The CDR3 region has the DNA TGTGCCAGCAGCCCGGGACTAGCCCCACTCACAGATACGCAGTATTTT. Translation: CASSPGLAPLTDTQYF.